This is a list of T cell receptor beta chains from one sample in a study of T cell clonotyping in hematopoietic cell transplantation. TCRdb's copy holds only in-frame clones and misses some; the assay was immunoSEQ multiplex PCR. The sample has 9,000 to 13,000 clones; roughly 90% are singletons. The sample here was PBMCs, taken 180 days after allogeneic stem cell transplant. Receptors originate from a male patient in his sixties or seventies who had an allogeneic stem cell transplant from an unrelated donor, so the T cells may come from the graft donor. Some clones in this sample may be carry-over from other donors' samples. Each CDR3 is given with its conserved first and last residue. The order of the fields is clone size, D gene, V gene, J gene, CDR3 protein, CDR3 DNA. A D gene is named only where the DNA matches it firmly. Size tells how often a clone was seen (once, few, many) or the class of an expanded clone, and some rows leave it out.

>NA|NA|TRBV2|TRBJ2-7
CASSDHSYEQYF
TGTGCCAGCAGTGACCACTCCTACGAGCAGTACTTC
>few|NA|TRBV5-6|TRBJ2-5
CASSSLGVRVETQYF
TGTGCCAGCAGCTCACTGGGCGTCAGAGTGGAGACCCAGTACTTC
>NA|TRBD1|TRBV2|TRBJ2-2
CASSGGDRGTGELFF
TGTGCCAGCAGCGGAGGGGACAGGGGGACCGGGGAGCTGTTTTTT
>NA|NA|TRBV9|TRBJ2-5
CASSVDGSETQYF
TGTGCCAGCAGCGTAGATGGGTCGGAGACCCAGTACTTC
>NA|NA|TRBV5-8|TRBJ2-3
CASSPEPPDTQYF
TGTGCCAGCAGCCCCGAACCCCCAGATACGCAGTATTTT
>NA|NA|TRBV27|TRBJ2-4
CASRPNTGDIQYF
TGTGCCAGCAGACCCAATACGGGGGACATTCAGTACTTC
>NA|NA|TRBV6-5|TRBJ2-3
CASSLQGWGTDTQYF
TGTGCCAGCAGCCTACAGGGATGGGGCACAGATACGCAGTATTTT
>NA|TRBD1|TRBV6-1|TRBJ2-3
CASSAGQGDYLFADTQYF
TGTGCCAGCAGTGCGGGACAGGGGGACTATTTGTTTGCAGATACGCAGTATTTT
>NA|NA|TRBV7-2|TRBJ2-7
CASSLSVGRGAYEQYF
TGTGCCAGCAGCTTAAGTGTGGGACGGGGAGCCTACGAGCAGTACTTC
>NA|NA|TRBV5-6|TRBJ1-2
CASSYSNYGYTF
TGTGCCAGCAGCTACTCCAACTATGGCTACACCTTC
>NA|TRBD1|TRBV10-3|TRBJ1-5
CATSDRAHQPQHF
TGTGCCACCTCGGACAGGGCCCATCAGCCCCAGCATTTT
>NA|NA|TRBV7-9|TRBJ1-1
CASSLNPGTDNTEAFF
TGTGCCAGCAGCCTCAACCCGGGGACCGACAACACTGAAGCTTTCTTT
>NA|NA|TRBV7-9|TRBJ1-1
CASSLGDRSNTEAFF
TGTGCCAGCAGCTTAGGCGACAGATCGAACACTGAAGCTTTCTTT
>NA|TRBD1|TRBV6-5|TRBJ1-2
CASTKNRGHYGYTF
TGTGCCAGCACCAAGAACAGGGGACACTATGGCTACACCTTC
>NA|NA|TRBV29-1|TRBJ1-2
CSVEDSGPYGYTF
TGCAGCGTTGAAGATTCAGGACCCTATGGCTACACCTTC
>NA|TRBD2|TRBV5-4|TRBJ2-2
CAYVGLAGGLNTGELFF
TGTGCCTACGTAGGGCTAGCGGGGGGCCTTAACACCGGGGAGCTGTTTTTT
>NA|NA|TRBV29-1|TRBJ2-7
CSVPSSSYEQYF
TGCAGCGTCCCGTCCAGCTCCTACGAGCAGTACTTC
>once|TRBD1|TRBV4-1|TRBJ2-3
CASSRSRPGQGTDTQYF
TGCGCCAGCAGCCGGTCCCGGCCGGGACAGGGCACAGATACGCAGTATTTT
>NA|NA|TRBV5-6|TRBJ1-2
CASSLLAAYGYTF
TGTGCCAGCAGCTTGCTCGCGGCCTATGGCTACACCTTC
>NA|NA|TRBV7-2|TRBJ1-6
CASSFAGKGLHF
TGTGCCAGCAGCTTTGCAGGAAAAGGGCTCCACTTT
>NA|TRBD2|TRBV5-4|TRBJ2-5
CASSLWGGETQYF
TGTGCCAGCAGCTTGTGGGGGGGTGAGACCCAGTACTTC
>once|NA|TRBV7-9|TRBJ2-5
CASSGLKETQYF
TGTGCCAGCAGCGGTTTAAAAGAGACCCAGTACTTC
>NA|NA|TRBV11-3|TRBJ2-1
CASSLGGVLEQFF
TGTGCCAGCAGCTTAGGCGGGGTACTTGAGCAGTTCTTC
>NA|NA|TRBV5-1|TRBJ1-6
CASSILPLNTRQVHSPLHF
TGCGCCAGCAGCATCCTTCCCCTGAACACCCGACAGGTTCATTCACCCCTCCACTTT